The next 28 T cell receptor beta chains were all read from a single sample in a study of T cell responses to AZD1222 COVID-19 vaccine. Only in-frame clones appear in the TCRdb table, and some are missing; sequencing was by immunoSEQ multiplex PCR. Here the sample spans fewer than 150,000 clones, roughly 93% being singletons. The starting material was peripheral blood, obtained on day 0 of AZD1222 vaccination. These receptors originate from an adult in good health.

The chain joins TRBV27 to TRBJ1-2, with a tentative D call TRBD1 (6 bases). The CDR3 sequence is 11 residues long. Germline V lookup: CDR1 MNHEY, CDR2 SMNVEV (reference sequence). V shed 10 bases and J shed 8 bases, with 14 bases lying between them. CDR3 region: CATRGRWGYTF. CDR3 nucleotides: TGTGCCACCAGGGGCCGATGGGGCTACACCTTC.

The V and J genes are TRBV25-1 and TRBJ1-1; D gene ambiguous. The CDR3 length is 15 residues. Germline V gene sequence: CDR1 MGHDK, CDR2 SYGVNS. Trimming cost V 1 base and J 0 bases, with 9 bases left between them. CDR3 in DNA: TGTGCCAGCAGTGAATCGGGCAGAGTGAACACTGAAGCTTTCTTT. As protein: CASSESGRVNTEAFF.

The chain recombines TRBV5-1 with TRBJ2-7, with TRBD1 matching over 10 bases. V was pared by 4 bases and J by 4 bases, with 5 bases of the junction left unmatched. Germline-derived CDR1 and CDR2 are SGHRS and YFSETQ. CDR3 length equals 14 residues. The CDR3 sequence is CASSPRDRGYEQYF. CDR3 coding DNA: TGCGCCAGCAGCCCCCGGGACAGGGGATACGAGCAGTACTTC.

V and J are TRBV19 and TRBJ1-1; 10 bases map to TRBD1. CDR1 and CDR2 (germline): LNHDA, SQIVND (reference sequence). The CDR3 covers 17 residues. V gave up 6 bases and J gave up 0 bases; unmatched junction bases: 10. The CDR3 DNA sequence: TGTGCCAGTAGGCCGATGAGGGGACAGGGGATGAACACTGAAGCTTTCTTT. Amino acids: CASRPMRGQGMNTEAFF. Full variable domain (missing parts from reference TRBV19 and TRBJ1-1): DGGITQSPKYLFRKEGQNVTLSCEQNLNHDAMYWYRQDPGQGLRLIYYSQIVNDFQKGDIAEGYSVSREKKESFPLTVTSAQKNPTAFYLCASRPMRGQGMNTEAFFGQGTRLTVV.

The rearrangement links TRBV19 to TRBJ2-1, with TRBD2 identical over 15 bases. Germline CDR1 is LNHDA and CDR2 is SQIVND (reference sequence). The V gene end was trimmed by 6 bases and the J gene end by 10 bases; junction bases not matched to a gene: 16. The CDR3 extends over 18 amino acids. CDR3 sequence reads: CASSQGLAGGPPLGEQFF. The CDR3 nucleotides read TGTGCCAGTAGCCAAGGACTAGCGGGAGGGCCTCCGTTGGGGGAGCAGTTCTTC.

This clone has a single count. The CDR3, as DNA: TGTGCCAGCAGTGAAGCGCATGGGGATAGCAATCAGCCCCAGCATTTT. Translated, it gives CASSEAHGDSNQPQHF. The chain joins TRBV6-1 to TRBJ1-5; no definite D call. The CDR3 sequence is 16 residues long. Germline lookup yields CDR1 MNHNS and CDR2 SASEGT. V lost 0 bases, J lost 0 bases, and 9 bases lay in between.

CDR3 protein: CASSGGTANNSPLHF. The CDR3 nucleotides are TGTGCCAGCAGCGGAGGGACAGCTAATAATTCACCCCTCCACTTT. This chain uses TRBV7-9 with TRBJ1-6; 7 bases agree with TRBD1. Per germline, CDR1 SEHNR and CDR2 FQNEAQ (reference sequence). This CDR3 spans 15 amino acids. With 5 bases clipped from V and 5 bases from J, the junction kept 6 bases outside the gene matches.

The rearrangement links TRBV11-2 to TRBJ1-4; D gene unclear. CDR1 is SGHAT and CDR2 is FQNNGV in the germline V gene. Trimming took off 0 bases at V and 8 bases at J, with 10 bases between the two ends. CDR3 length: 14 residues. The CDR3 DNA is TGTGCCAGCAGCTTAGATCAGCCCGGAGAAAAACTGTTTTTT. It is translated as CASSLDQPGEKLFF.

The rearrangement links TRBV4-2 to TRBJ2-3, with 10 bases aligning to TRBD2. With 0 bases clipped from V and 5 bases from J, the junction kept 5 bases outside the gene matches. The CDR3 covers 16 residues. CDR1 and CDR2 from the germline V gene are LGHNA and YNFKEQ. The chain's CDR3 is CASSQDLSGGEDTQYF. Written as DNA, the CDR3 is TGTGCCAGCAGCCAAGATCTCAGCGGGGGGGAAGATACGCAGTATTTT.

The chain links TRBV7-8 to TRBJ1-1; tentative D call: TRBD1 (5 bases). CDR3 size: 11 residues. Trimming removed 5 bases at V and 5 bases at J, with 6 bases between. Germline V lookup: CDR1 SGHVS, CDR2 FQNEAQ. The CDR3 coding sequence is TGTGCCAGCAGCCCAGGGACTGAAGCTTTCTTT. Protein: CASSPGTEAFF.

The rearrangement links TRBV7-9 to TRBJ1-2; D uncertain. V shed 5 bases and J shed 6 bases, with 13 bases lying between them. The CDR3 is made up of 13 amino acids. In germline, CDR1 is SEHNR, CDR2 FQNEAQ (reference sequence). CDR3 region: CASSHEGRHGYTF. The CDR3 region has the DNA TGTGCCAGCAGCCATGAGGGCCGGCATGGCTACACCTTC.

The J gene is TRBJ2-5, the V gene TRBV7-9; no reliable D call. The CDR3 consists of 14 residues. CDR1 and CDR2 (germline): SEHNR, FQNEAQ (reference sequence). With 7 bases removed from V and 5 bases from J, the gap between germline ends came to 17 bases. The CDR3 loop is CASTPQRLGETQYF. The CDR3 region has the DNA TGTGCCAGCACCCCCCAGCGCCTCGGGGAGACCCAGTACTTC.

V gene TRBV5-1 combines with J gene TRBJ2-7; a weak D match, TRBD1 (6 bases). Deletions cut 2 bases from V and 6 bases from J, with 12 bases between. Germline CDR1 and CDR2: SGHRS and YFSETQ. This CDR3 has 13 residues. The DNA of the CDR3 is TGCGCCAGCAGCTTAGGACAGCCTGGCGAGCAGTACTTC. Translation gives CASSLGQPGEQYF.

This clone has just one count. The CDR3 here is CASSYSWDLNTQYF. The CDR3 DNA reads as TGTGCCAGCAGTTACTCGTGGGACTTGAATACGCAGTATTTT. V gene TRBV6-5 combines with J gene TRBJ2-3; perhaps TRBD2 as D (6 bases). With 0 bases removed from V and 7 bases from J, the gap between germline ends came to 11 bases. The CDR3 is made up of 14 amino acids. Germline V gene data show CDR1 as MNHEY and CDR2 as SVGAGI.

The chain links TRBV19 to TRBJ2-7, with D uncertain. Per the germline V gene, CDR1 is LNHDA and CDR2 is SQIVND (reference sequence). The CDR3 runs to 15 residues. The V and J ends lost 2 bases and 2 bases respectively, with 13 bases between them. CDR3 loop: CASSIRRVAPYEQYF. CDR3 nucleotide sequence: TGTGCCAGTAGTATACGTAGGGTGGCTCCCTACGAGCAGTACTTC.

The V and J genes are TRBV3-1 (or the pseudogene TRBV3-2) and TRBJ2-7, with TRBD1 matching 7 bases. From germline, CDR1 is LGHDT and CDR2 YNNKEL (reference sequence). The CDR3 consists of 13 residues. Trimming cost V 4 bases and J 3 bases; bases outside gene matches: 3. CDR3 loop: CASSLPGGYEQYF. The CDR3 DNA reads TGTGCCAGCAGCCTTCCAGGGGGCTACGAGCAGTACTTC.

This rearrangement joins TRBV28 to TRBJ1-1; D remains unclear. The germline CDR1 and CDR2 sequences are MDHEN and SYDVKM. V shed 5 bases and J shed 13 bases, with 14 bases lying between them. The CDR3 is 11 amino acids. The CDR3 sequence is CASSQRTGIFF. The CDR3 DNA follows: TGTGCCAGCAGTCAAAGGACGGGGATTTTCTTT.

The chain uses TRBV4-2 and TRBJ1-4; the D gene is possibly TRBD1 (5 bases). Between the trimmed V and J ends, which lost 1 base and 8 bases, there was a span of 17 bases. In germline, CDR1 is LGHNA, CDR2 YNFKEQ. CDR3 length equals 16 residues. The CDR3 loop is CASSQVRAGYSEKLFF. In DNA form, the CDR3 reads TGTGCCAGCAGCCAAGTCCGGGCAGGGTATTCCGAAAAACTGTTTTTT.

The chain has TRBV5-1 and TRBJ1-6; no definite D call. The CDR3 is made up of 13 amino acids. Germline CDR1 SGHRS, CDR2 YFSETQ. V lost 3 bases and J 1 base, leaving 2 bases between the germline ends. The CDR3 loop is CASSWSYNSPLHF. The CDR3 DNA is TGCGCCAGCAGCTGGTCCTATAATTCACCCCTCCACTTT.

V usage is TRBV18 and J usage is TRBJ1-5; 7 bases fit TRBD1. Losses at the gene ends were 4 bases for V and 4 bases for J; bases not matched to a gene: 7. The V gene's germline CDR1 is KGHSH and CDR2 LQKENI. CDR3 length equals 15 residues. The CDR3 here is CASSLGTVKNQPQHF. The CDR3 coding sequence is TGTGCCAGCTCACTAGGGACAGTAAAGAATCAGCCCCAGCATTTT.

The CDR3 coding sequence is TGTGCCAGCAGCTTGAAAGGGGCACAGGGCTACACCTTC. Amino acid sequence: CASSLKGAQGYTF. This chain joins TRBV5-4 and TRBJ1-2, with D perhaps TRBD1 (5 bases). Trimming pared 1 base from V and 8 bases from J, leaving 12 bases between. Looked up from germline, CDR1 is SGHNT and CDR2 is YYREEE (reference sequence). The length of the CDR3 is 13 residues.

Here the CDR3 reads CASSQSGDFNSTYEQYF. In DNA, the CDR3 is TGCGCCAGCAGTCAATCGGGGGACTTCAATTCTACCTACGAGCAGTACTTC. The chain joins TRBV23-1 to TRBJ2-7; perhaps TRBD2 as D (6 bases). TRBV23-1 is known as an ORF, though its function is uncertain. The CDR3 covers 17 residues. Trimming removed 0 bases from V and 2 bases from J, with 17 bases in between.

V gene TRBV19 combines with J gene TRBJ1-2; D not certain. The CDR3 sequence is 15 residues long. V gave up 3 bases and J gave up 0 bases, with 11 bases separating them. The V gene's germline CDR1 is LNHDA and CDR2 SQIVND (reference sequence). The CDR3 sequence: CASSISAGSNYGYTF. The CDR3 DNA reads TGTGCCAGTAGTATTTCGGCAGGATCTAACTATGGCTACACCTTC. Supplemented by reference TRBV19 and TRBJ1-2, the full variable domain reads DGGITQSPKYLFRKEGQNVTLSCEQNLNHDAMYWYRQDPGQGLRLIYYSQIVNDFQKGDIAEGYSVSREKKESFPLTVTSAQKNPTAFYLCASSISAGSNYGYTFGSGTRLTVV.

This chain connects TRBV24-1 to TRBJ2-5, with D perhaps assigned TRBD1 or TRBD2 (5 bases each). V was cut by 7 bases and J by 0 bases, with 5 bases left in between. The CDR3 contains 12 residues. Looked up from germline, CDR1 is KGHDR and CDR2 is SFDVKD. CDR3 loop: CATRGDQETQYF. DNA for the CDR3: TGTGCCACCAGGGGGGACCAAGAGACCCAGTACTTC.

The chain recombines TRBV28 with TRBJ1-2, with 7 bases identical to TRBD1. Germline-derived CDR1 and CDR2 are MDHEN and SYDVKM. The CDR3 covers 13 residues. V was clipped by 5 bases and J by 7 bases; unmatched bases: 7. The CDR3 bases are TGTGCCAGCAGTGTTAAAACAGGGGCTGGCTACACCTTC. It is translated as CASSVKTGAGYTF.

V gene TRBV4-3 combines with J gene TRBJ1-2; 7 nucleotides line up with TRBD1. V lost 2 bases to trimming and J lost 7 bases; unmatched junction nucleotides: 10. CDR3 length equals 15 residues. Germline CDR1 is LGHNA and CDR2 is YSLEER. CDR3 sequence reads: CASSQNPAGGAGYTF. As DNA, the CDR3 is TGCGCCAGCAGCCAAAACCCCGCAGGGGGGGCTGGCTACACCTTC.

The chain is built from TRBV24-1 and TRBJ1-1; possible D gene TRBD1, 5 bases. The CDR3 runs 14 residues. Trimming took 9 bases from V and 2 from J, leaving 15 bases between them. Germline lookup yields CDR1 KGHDR and CDR2 SFDVKD. The CDR3 protein is CATQPRGTNTEAFF. The CDR3 DNA follows: TGTGCCACCCAACCCCGGGGGACTAACACTGAAGCTTTCTTT.

The chain is built from TRBV2 and TRBJ2-5, with D perhaps TRBD2 (7 bases). The V end was cut by 5 bases, the J end by 5 bases, with 15 bases between. This CDR3 spans 14 amino acids. Germline V lookup: CDR1 SNHLY, CDR2 FYNNEI. Here the CDR3 reads CASSWEQGGETQYF. The CDR3 DNA reads TGTGCCAGCAGTTGGGAACAGGGAGGGGAGACCCAGTACTTC.